This T cell receptor beta chain emerged from a study of shared clonotypes between healthy human individuals. The CDR3 spans 15 residues. The V end lost 1 base, the J end lost 2 bases, and 11 bases lay between the germline ends. In germline, CDR1 is SEHNR, CDR2 FQNEAQ (reference sequence). Deep was the level at which the assay was run. Clones were read by immunoSEQ multiplex PCR, and TCRdb kept only the in-frame ones, dropping some. The sample contains about 2.1 million clones, around 95% of which appear only once. Naive CD8 cells were CD45RO-negative, positively selected for CCR7, excluding terminally differentiated effector memory CD45RA+ cells. In regard to this clone: The sample contains more than one DNA sequence encoding this CDR3.

The receptor was derived from a man aged 18 to 30 in good health. Some clones in this sample may be carry-over from other donors' samples. Source material: naive CD8+ T cells from PBMCs. The chain recombines TRBV7-9 with TRBJ1-2; TRBD1 is a possible D gene (6 bases). The CDR3 region has the DNA TGTGCCAGCAGCTTAGGTCAGGGGACCAACTATGGCTACACCTTC. Translation gives CASSLGQGTNYGYTF.